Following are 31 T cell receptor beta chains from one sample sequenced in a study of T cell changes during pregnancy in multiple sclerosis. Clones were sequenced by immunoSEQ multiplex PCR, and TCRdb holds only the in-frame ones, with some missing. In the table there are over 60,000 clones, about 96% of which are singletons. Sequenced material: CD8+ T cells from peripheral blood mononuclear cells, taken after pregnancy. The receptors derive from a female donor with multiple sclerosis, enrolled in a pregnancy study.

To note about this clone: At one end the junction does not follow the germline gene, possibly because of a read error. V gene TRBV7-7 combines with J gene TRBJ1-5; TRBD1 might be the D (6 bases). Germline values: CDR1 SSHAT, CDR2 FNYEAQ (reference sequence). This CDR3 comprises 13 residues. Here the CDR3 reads CASSLKQGWPQHF. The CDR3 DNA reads TGTGCTAGCAGTCTTAAACAGGGTTGGCCCCAGCATTTT.

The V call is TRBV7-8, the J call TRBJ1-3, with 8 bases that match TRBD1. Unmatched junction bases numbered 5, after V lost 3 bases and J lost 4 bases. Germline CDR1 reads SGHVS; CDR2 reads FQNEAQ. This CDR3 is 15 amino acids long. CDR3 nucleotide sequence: TGTGCCAGCAGCTTTGGGCAGGGGGCAGGAAACACCATATATTTT. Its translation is CASSFGQGAGNTIYF.

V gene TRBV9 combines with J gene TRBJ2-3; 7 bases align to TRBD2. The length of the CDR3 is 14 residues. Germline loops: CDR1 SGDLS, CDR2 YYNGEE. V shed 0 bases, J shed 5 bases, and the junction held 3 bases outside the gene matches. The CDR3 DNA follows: TGTGCCAGCAGCGTAGCAGGGAGGGTAGATACGCAGTATTTT. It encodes CASSVAGRVDTQYF.

CDR3 in DNA: TGCGCCAGCGTGGATTCGGGCGAGCAGTACTTC. Translating gives CASVDSGEQYF. This rearrangement joins TRBV4-1 to TRBJ2-7; no firm D call. The germline V and J ends were trimmed by 8 bases and 6 bases, with 11 bases remaining between them. Germline values: CDR1 MGHRA, CDR2 YSYEKL. This CDR3 contains 11 residues.

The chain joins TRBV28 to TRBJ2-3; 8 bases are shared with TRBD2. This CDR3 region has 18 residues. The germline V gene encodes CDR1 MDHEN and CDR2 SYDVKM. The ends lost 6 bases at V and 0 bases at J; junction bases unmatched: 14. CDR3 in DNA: TGTGCCAGCAGCCAGGTCAGGGCGGGAGGCCCGAGCACAGATACGCAGTATTTT. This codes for CASSQVRAGGPSTDTQYF.

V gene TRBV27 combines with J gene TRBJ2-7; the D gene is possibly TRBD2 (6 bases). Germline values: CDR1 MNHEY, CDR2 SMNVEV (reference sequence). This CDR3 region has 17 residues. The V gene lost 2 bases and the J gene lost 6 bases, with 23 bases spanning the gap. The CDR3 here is CASSLIGTRRGSGEQYF. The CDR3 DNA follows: TGTGCCAGCAGTTTAATTGGGACTCGTAGGGGAAGCGGCGAGCAGTACTTC.

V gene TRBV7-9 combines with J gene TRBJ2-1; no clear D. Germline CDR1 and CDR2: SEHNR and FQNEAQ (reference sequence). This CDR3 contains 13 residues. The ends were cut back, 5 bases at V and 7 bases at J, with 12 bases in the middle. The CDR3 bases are TGTGCCAGCAGCCCAAGACTTTCAAATGAGCAGTTCTTC. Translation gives CASSPRLSNEQFF.

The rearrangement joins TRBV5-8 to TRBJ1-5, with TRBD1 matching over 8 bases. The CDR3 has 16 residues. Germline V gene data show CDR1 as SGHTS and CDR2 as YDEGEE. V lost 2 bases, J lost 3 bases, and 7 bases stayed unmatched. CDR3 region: CASSLRTGRANQPQHF. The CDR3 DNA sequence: TGTGCCAGCAGCTTAAGGACAGGGAGGGCCAATCAGCCCCAGCATTTT. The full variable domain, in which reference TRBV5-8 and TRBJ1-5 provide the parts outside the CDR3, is EAGVTQSPTHLIKTRGQQATLRCSPISGHTSVYWYQQALGLGLQFLLWYDEGEERNRGNFPPRFSGRQFPNYSSELNVNALELEDSALYLCASSLRTGRANQPQHFGDGTRLSIL.

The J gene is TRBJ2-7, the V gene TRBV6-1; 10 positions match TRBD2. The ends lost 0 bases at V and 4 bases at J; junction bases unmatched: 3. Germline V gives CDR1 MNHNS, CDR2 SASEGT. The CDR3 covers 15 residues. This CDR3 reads CASSEAGTSAYEQYF. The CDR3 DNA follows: TGTGCCAGCAGTGAAGCCGGGACTAGCGCTTACGAGCAGTACTTC.

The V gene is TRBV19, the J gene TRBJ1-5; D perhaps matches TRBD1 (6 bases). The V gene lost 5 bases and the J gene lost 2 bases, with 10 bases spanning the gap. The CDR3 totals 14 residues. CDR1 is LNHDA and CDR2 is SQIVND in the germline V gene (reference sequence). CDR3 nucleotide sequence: TGTGCCAGTAGTCCTTGGACAGGCAATCAGCCCCAGCATTTT. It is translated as CASSPWTGNQPQHF.

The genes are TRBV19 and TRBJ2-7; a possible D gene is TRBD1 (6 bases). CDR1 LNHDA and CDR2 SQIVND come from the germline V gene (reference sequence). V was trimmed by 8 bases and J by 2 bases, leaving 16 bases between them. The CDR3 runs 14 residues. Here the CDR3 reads CASGWNRAPYEQYF. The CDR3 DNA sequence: TGTGCCAGTGGATGGAACAGGGCCCCCTACGAGCAGTACTTC.

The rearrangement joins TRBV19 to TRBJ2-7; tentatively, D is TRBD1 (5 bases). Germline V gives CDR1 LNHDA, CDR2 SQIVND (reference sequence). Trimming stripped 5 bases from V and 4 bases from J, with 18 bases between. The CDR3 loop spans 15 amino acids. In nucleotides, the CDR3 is TGTGCCAGTAGTGTCGGCGCAGGGTTCGGGTACGAGCAGTACTTC. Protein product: CASSVGAGFGYEQYF.

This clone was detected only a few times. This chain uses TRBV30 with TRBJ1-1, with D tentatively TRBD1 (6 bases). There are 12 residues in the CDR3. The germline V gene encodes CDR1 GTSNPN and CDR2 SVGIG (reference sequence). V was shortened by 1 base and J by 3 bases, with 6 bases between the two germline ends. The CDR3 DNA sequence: TGTGCCTGGAGTGACAGGGACACTGAAGCTTTCTTT. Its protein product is CAWSDRDTEAFF.

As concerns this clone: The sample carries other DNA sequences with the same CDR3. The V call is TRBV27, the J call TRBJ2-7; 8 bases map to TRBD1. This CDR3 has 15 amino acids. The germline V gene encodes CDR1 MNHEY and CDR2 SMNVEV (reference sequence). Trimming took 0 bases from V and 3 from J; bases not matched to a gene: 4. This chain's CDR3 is CASSLSGTGFYEQYF. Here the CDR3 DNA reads TGTGCCAGCAGTTTATCGGGGACAGGATTCTACGAGCAGTACTTC.

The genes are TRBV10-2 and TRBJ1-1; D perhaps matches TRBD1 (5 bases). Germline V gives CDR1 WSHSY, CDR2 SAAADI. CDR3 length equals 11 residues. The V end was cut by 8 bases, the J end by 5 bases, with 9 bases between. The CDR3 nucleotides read TGCGCCAGCCTGGGGGGGACTGAAGCTTTCTTT. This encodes CASLGGTEAFF.

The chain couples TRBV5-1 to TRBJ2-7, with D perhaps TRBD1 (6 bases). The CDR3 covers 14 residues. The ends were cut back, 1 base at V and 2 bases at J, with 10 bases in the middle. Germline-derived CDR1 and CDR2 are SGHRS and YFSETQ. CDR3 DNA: TGCGCCAGCAGCTTGAGCCAGGGGCCCTACGAGCAGTACTTC. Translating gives CASSLSQGPYEQYF.

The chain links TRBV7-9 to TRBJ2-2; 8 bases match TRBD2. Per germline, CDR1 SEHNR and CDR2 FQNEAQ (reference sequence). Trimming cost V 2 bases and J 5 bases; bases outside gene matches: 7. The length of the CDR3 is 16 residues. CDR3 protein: CASSLRTSLRTGELFF. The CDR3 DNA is TGTGCCAGCAGCTTAAGGACTAGCCTCCGGACCGGGGAGCTGTTTTTT.

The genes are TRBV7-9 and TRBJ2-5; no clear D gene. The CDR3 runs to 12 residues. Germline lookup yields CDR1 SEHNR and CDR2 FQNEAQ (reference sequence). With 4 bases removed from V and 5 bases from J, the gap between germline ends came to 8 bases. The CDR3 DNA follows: TGTGCCAGCAGCTCGTTCGGGGAGACCCAGTACTTC. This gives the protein CASSSFGETQYF.

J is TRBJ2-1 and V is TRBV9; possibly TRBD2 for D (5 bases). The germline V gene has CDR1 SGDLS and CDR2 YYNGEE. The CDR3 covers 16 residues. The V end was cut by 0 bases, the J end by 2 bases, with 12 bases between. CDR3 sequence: CASSVDGAEAYNEQFF. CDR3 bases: TGTGCCAGCAGCGTAGATGGAGCGGAAGCCTACAATGAGCAGTTCTTC.

The CDR3 loop is CASSGIEREDADTQYF. The CDR3 coding sequence is TGTGCCAGCAGTGGGATCGAGCGGGAGGATGCAGATACGCAGTATTTT. This chain links TRBV28 with TRBJ2-3; 9 bases align to TRBD2. CDR1 MDHEN and CDR2 SYDVKM come from the germline V gene. This CDR3 has 16 amino acids. Unmatched junction bases numbered 10, after V lost 5 bases and J lost 4 bases.

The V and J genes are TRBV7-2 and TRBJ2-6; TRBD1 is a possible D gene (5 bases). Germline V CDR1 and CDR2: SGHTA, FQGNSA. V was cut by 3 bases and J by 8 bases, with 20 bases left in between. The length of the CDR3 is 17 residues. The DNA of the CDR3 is TGTGCCAGCAGCTTCGGGTTAGGGGTTTCAAGGTCCAACGTCCTGACTTTC. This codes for CASSFGLGVSRSNVLTF.

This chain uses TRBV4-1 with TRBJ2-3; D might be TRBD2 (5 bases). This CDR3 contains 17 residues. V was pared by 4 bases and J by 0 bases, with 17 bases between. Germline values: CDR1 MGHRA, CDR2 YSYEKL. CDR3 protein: CASSPRGGLASTDTQYF. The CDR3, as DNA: TGCGCCAGCAGCCCTCGGGGTGGGTTAGCTAGCACAGATACGCAGTATTTT.

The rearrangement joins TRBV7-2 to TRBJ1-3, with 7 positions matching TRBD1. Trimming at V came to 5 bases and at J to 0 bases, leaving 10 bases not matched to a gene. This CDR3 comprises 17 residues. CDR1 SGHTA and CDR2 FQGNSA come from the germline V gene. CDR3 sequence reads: CASSVFGQDLSGNTIYF. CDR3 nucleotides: TGTGCCAGCAGCGTGTTCGGACAGGACCTCTCTGGAAACACCATATATTTT.

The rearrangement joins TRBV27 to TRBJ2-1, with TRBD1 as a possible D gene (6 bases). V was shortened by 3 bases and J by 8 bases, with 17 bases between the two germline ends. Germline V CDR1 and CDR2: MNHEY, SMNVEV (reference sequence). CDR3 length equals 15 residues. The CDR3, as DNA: TGTGCCAGCAGTTTGTACAGGGATCTAAATGATGAGCAGTTCTTC. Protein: CASSLYRDLNDEQFF.

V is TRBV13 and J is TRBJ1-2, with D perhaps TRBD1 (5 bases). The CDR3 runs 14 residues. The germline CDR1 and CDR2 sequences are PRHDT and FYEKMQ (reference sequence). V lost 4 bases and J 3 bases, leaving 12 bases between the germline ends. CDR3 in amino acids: CASSSQGVDYGYTF. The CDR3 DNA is TGTGCCAGCAGCTCCCAAGGGGTCGACTATGGCTACACCTTC.

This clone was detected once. CDR3 nucleotides: TGTGCCAGCAGTTTCCTAGCGGGGGCGACAGATACGCAGTATTTT. Translated: CASSFLAGATDTQYF. The V call is TRBV28, the J call TRBJ2-3; TRBD2 matches at 10 bases. Germline assignment: CDR1 MDHEN and CDR2 SYDVKM. Trimming at V came to 3 bases and at J to 3 bases, leaving 3 bases not matched to a gene. The CDR3 length is 15 residues.

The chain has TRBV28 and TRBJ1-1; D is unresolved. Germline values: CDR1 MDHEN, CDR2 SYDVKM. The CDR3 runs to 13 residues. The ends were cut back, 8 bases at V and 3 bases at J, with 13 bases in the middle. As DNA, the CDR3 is TGTGCCAGCTTAAACGACGGGTACACTGAAGCTTTCTTT. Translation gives CASLNDGYTEAFF.

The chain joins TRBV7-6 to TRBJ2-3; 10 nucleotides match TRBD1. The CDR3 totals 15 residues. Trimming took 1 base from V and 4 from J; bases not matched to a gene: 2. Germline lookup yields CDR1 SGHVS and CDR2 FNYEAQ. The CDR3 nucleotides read TGTGCCAGCAGCTTAGGGGACAGGGGTCCAGATACGCAGTATTTT. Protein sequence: CASSLGDRGPDTQYF. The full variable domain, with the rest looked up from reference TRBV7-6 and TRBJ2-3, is GAGVSQSPRYKVTKRGQDVALRCDPISGHVSLYWYRQALGQGPEFLTYFNYEAQQDKSGLPNDRFSAERPEGSISTLTIQRTEQRDSAMYRCASSLGDRGPDTQYFGPGTRLTVL.

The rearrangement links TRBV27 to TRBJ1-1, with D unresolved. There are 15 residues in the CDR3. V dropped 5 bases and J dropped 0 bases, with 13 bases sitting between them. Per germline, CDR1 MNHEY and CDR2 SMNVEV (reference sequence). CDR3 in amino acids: CASSPTVSMNTEAFF. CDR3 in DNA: TGTGCCAGCAGTCCCACAGTATCGATGAACACTGAAGCTTTCTTT.

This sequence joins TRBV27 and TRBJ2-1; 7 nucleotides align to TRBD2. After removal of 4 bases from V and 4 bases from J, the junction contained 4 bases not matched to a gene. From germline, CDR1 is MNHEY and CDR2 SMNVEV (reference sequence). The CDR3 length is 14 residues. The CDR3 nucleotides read TGTGCCAGCAGTTGGCTAGCGGCTTACAATGAGCAGTTCTTC. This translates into CASSWLAAYNEQFF.

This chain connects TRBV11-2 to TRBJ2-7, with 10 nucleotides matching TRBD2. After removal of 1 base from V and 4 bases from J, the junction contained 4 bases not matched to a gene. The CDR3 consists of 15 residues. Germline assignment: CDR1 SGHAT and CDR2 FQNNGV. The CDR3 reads CASSLGASGSYEQYF. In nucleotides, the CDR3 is TGTGCCAGCAGCTTAGGGGCTAGCGGGAGTTACGAGCAGTACTTC.